Sequencing of this TCR beta chain was carried out in a study of cytomegalovirus exposure and HLA in healthy donors (dated by TCRdb to 2016 to 2017). Regarding the study in general: According to an earlier analysis of 587 of the donors, about 179 million T cells yielded 100 million or so unique TCR beta sequences and less than 300 Gb of sequence data. Around 330 gigabases of sequencing data and around 90 million unique TCR sequences made up an early release that covered around 640 HLA-typed donors. Among the roughly 370 genotyped donors, approximately 77% belonged to the genetic ancestry cluster associated with self-reported Caucasian donors. The study aimed to test whether signatures of past pathogen exposure could be identified by cataloging public T cell receptors. The study profiled the T cell repertoires of hundreds of subjects by immunosequencing and related them to cytomegalovirus serostatus. In addition to the first cohort of around 670 subjects, a separate validation cohort of approximately 130 different subjects was used. To predict cytomegalovirus infection status, the study combined high-throughput TCR immunosequencing, statistical association of individual TCRs with disease status, and machine learning. A later analysis re-analyzed previously published TCR beta repertoires from approximately 700 donors and added high-resolution HLA genotyping to study TCR occurrence patterns. Rather than drawing on any new phenotypic data, the later analysis identified candidate immune exposures from TCR beta sequences and the way those sequences occurred across donors. In an earlier analysis of roughly 580 of the donors, high-throughput TCR beta sequencing was used to judge whether each TCR beta V gene segment behaved as functional or pseudogenic. Donor age, sex, ethnicity and CMV serostatus were compiled together with the repertoire data. Genome-wide SNP genotypes for about 55% of the roughly 670 donors were used in a later genetic analysis, which treated that subset as a discovery cohort. Every repertoire in the discovery cohort had been generated on one and the same sequencing platform. Both class I and class II loci were covered by HLA typing, at four-digit resolution. Typing coverage differed by locus: A, B, C, DRB1 and DQB1 were typed in about 629-630 donors, DQA1 in 500 to 550, DPA1 in approximately 600, and DPB1 in just under 480. Because of strong linkage in the cohort, roughly five DR-DQ haplotypes were treated as single units for association and clustering. Among roughly 370 genotyped donors of the cohort, an average of approximately 230,000 unique TCR beta nucleotide sequences were sequenced per donor, 15% to 20% of them non-productive. On the study overall, not on this receptor specifically: The authors suggested that the approach could potentially be extended to other disease states and immunological phenotypes. In vitro tests confirmed that three of the cytomegalovirus-associated TCR beta chains recognize cytomegalovirus antigens. Cytomegalovirus status was reported to be diagnosed by the classifier with high specificity and sensitivity in both the original and validation cohorts. The presence/absence analyses assumed that sequencing depth was roughly uniform across donors, and that assumption may not be true. Compared with equally common non-associated chains, HLA-associated TCR beta chains in a later analysis were more clonally expanded and had lower generation probabilities. According to a later analysis, most CMV-associated TCR beta chains appeared to be HLA-restricted, and the HLA associations seemed to be driven largely by CMV exposure. In a later genetic analysis, fewer N-insertions in productive TCRs were reported among donors in an Asian-associated ancestry cluster than the roughly 640-donor mean. Broadly in line with IMGT annotations, most TCR beta V segments showed up in productive rearrangements about 87% or about 30% of the time in an earlier analysis of 587 of the donors. CMV serostatus was the only immune exposure information available for the cohort. A later genetic analysis associated a missense DCLRE1C variant with V-gene and J-gene trimming of TCR beta chains, and an independent cohort replicated the association. According to a later analysis, parvovirus B19, influenza, CMV and Epstein-Barr virus appeared linked to several top co-occurrence clusters. In this cohort, only TCR beta chains were sequenced, and detectable features were limited by the absence of alpha or paired-chain data. About 15 rarely observed V segments, including chromosome 9 orphons, were excluded from the earlier analysis of approximately 500 of the donors because counts were too low. According to a later analysis, TCR association rates differed among HLA loci, with DRB1 alleles showing the most associated TCRs and HLA-C alleles showing the fewest. At a false discovery rate of 0.05, a later analysis linked some 17,000 TCR beta sequences to specific HLA alleles. Strong co-occurrence of HLA alleles, especially DR and DQ, made assigning TCR associations to individual alleles difficult. Linkage disequilibrium might explain the correlated functional status among segregating V segments, but an unknown experimental factor could not be ruled out. HLA typing was unavailable for some donors at each locus, so association tests used only the typed subset. A group of highly shared sequence variants was considered likely to be a technical artifact of the sequencing pipeline. While some public TCRs were present in many individuals, most TCR sequences turned up only very rarely across donors. The study gave a list of 150 to 200 TCR beta chains associated with cytomegalovirus. Because the 87-base-pair reads could not distinguish some IMGT-functional V segments, including TRBV6-2 and TRBV6-3, those segments were excluded. A further reported finding was that TCR beta sequences accurately predicted the HLA-A and HLA-B alleles for most subjects in the first cohort.

With respect to this clone: The antigen it recognizes is unknown. There are no base qualities to consult, and no much larger clone falls within one base.

The cohort comprised more than 550 healthy bone marrow donors. At the time of sampling, every cohort member was nominally healthy, though immune exposures that went unrecorded were likely present. The donor tested CMV seronegative and was one of the 352 seronegative cohort members. Each donor provided a peripheral blood sample, and peripheral blood mononuclear cells were used for TCR beta sequencing. Genomic DNA was extracted from the blood cell samples with the Qiagen DNeasy Blood Extraction Kit. Including the terminal cysteine and phenylalanine, the CDR3 comprises 12 residues. The DNA shown is the 36-base CDR3, in frame from base 1. V loses 8 bases, J loses 1 base, and the germline ends lie 8 bases apart. The germline V gene yields SNHLY for CDR1 and FYNNEI for CDR2. The library was produced with the immunoSEQ multiplex PCR assay. For the multiplex PCR, a mixture combining 60 forward primers for TCR Vbeta segments and 13 reverse primers for TCR Jbeta segments was used. The CDR3 region of rearranged TCR beta genes was amplified from genomic DNA by a multiplex PCR assay. The Illumina HiSeq System was used to sequence the amplified TCR beta libraries as 87-base-pair reads. For the original study's pipeline: A later analysis tallied around 80 million unique TCR beta chains across the 666 repertoires, and around 9.9 million of those chains were shared by two or more donors. Raw reads were error-corrected and collapsed into unique sequences by a nearest-neighbor algorithm in which closely related sequences were merged to remove PCR and sequencing errors. V, D and J gene segments were assigned by aligning CDR3 sequences to IMGT reference sequences. For a sequence to be retained, a match of at least six nucleotides to both a V gene segment and a J gene segment was required. Rearrangements were called productive when the CDR3 lacked stop codons and stayed in frame with V and J; all others were non-productive. Following IMGT convention, CDR3 was defined as the stretch from the second conserved V-encoded cysteine up to the conserved J-encoded phenylalanine. The earlier analysis of fewer than 750 of the donors excluded sequences that lacked an unambiguous match to a single V gene segment. In an earlier analysis of 450 to 700 of the donors, V segments were called functional above 56.7% productive rearrangements and were called segregating when the between-donor standard deviation exceeded 5%. A statistical classification framework was built for diagnosing cytomegalovirus status from the catalog of TCR beta chain sequences. V and J gene assignment, in a later analysis, came from comparing TCR nucleotide sequences with IMGT/GENE-DB human TR gene sequences. In a later analysis, CDR3 sequences and most-parsimonious VDJ recombination scenarios were assigned using the TCRdist pipeline. A later analysis defined each TCR beta chain by its CDR3 amino acid sequence plus V-gene family, and excluded reads lacking a unique V-gene family. In a later analysis, around 650 highly shared, low-generation-probability nucleotide sequences were removed to address suspected cross-contamination and a sequencing artifact. A later analysis calculated a clonal expansion index for each public chain from normalized within-repertoire ranks of inferred template counts. A later analysis computed generation probabilities with a VDJ recombination model fitted to out-of-frame rearrangements, and checked the results against IGoR. In a later analysis, hypergeometric tests were used to score TCR-TCR, TCR-HLA and TCR-CMV co-occurrence, with a repertoire-size bias correction applied to TCR pairs. To estimate false discovery rates, a later analysis permuted the HLA or CMV assignments 20 times. In a later analysis, co-occurring TCRs were grouped with DBSCAN, and TCRdist sequence similarity was added when clustering was performed within HLA-allele-positive subsets. Repertoires with fewer than 30,000 or more than 120,000 public chains, plus five repertoires with anomalous nucleotide sharing, were excluded from co-occurrence clustering. TCRdb mirrors the immuneACCESS table, restricted to in-frame sequences. Some clones are absent from its copies; in checked studies, under half trace to an unresolved V gene, and the reason for the others is unknown. V, J and clone size reflect that table, while D and trimming were determined from the DNA. Across this sample there are around 170,000 clones, with about 72% seen only once. The ten largest clonotypes hold over 1.1% of the sample.

The sequence was obtained from a male donor in good health and CMV-seronegative. This sequence uses TRBV2 and TRBJ1-1; TRBD1 is possibly the D segment (5 matching bases). Sequenced: PBMCs. The nucleotides read TGTGCCAGCGAGCAGGGGAACACTGAAGCTTTCTTT. Translated, this is CASEQGNTEAFF.